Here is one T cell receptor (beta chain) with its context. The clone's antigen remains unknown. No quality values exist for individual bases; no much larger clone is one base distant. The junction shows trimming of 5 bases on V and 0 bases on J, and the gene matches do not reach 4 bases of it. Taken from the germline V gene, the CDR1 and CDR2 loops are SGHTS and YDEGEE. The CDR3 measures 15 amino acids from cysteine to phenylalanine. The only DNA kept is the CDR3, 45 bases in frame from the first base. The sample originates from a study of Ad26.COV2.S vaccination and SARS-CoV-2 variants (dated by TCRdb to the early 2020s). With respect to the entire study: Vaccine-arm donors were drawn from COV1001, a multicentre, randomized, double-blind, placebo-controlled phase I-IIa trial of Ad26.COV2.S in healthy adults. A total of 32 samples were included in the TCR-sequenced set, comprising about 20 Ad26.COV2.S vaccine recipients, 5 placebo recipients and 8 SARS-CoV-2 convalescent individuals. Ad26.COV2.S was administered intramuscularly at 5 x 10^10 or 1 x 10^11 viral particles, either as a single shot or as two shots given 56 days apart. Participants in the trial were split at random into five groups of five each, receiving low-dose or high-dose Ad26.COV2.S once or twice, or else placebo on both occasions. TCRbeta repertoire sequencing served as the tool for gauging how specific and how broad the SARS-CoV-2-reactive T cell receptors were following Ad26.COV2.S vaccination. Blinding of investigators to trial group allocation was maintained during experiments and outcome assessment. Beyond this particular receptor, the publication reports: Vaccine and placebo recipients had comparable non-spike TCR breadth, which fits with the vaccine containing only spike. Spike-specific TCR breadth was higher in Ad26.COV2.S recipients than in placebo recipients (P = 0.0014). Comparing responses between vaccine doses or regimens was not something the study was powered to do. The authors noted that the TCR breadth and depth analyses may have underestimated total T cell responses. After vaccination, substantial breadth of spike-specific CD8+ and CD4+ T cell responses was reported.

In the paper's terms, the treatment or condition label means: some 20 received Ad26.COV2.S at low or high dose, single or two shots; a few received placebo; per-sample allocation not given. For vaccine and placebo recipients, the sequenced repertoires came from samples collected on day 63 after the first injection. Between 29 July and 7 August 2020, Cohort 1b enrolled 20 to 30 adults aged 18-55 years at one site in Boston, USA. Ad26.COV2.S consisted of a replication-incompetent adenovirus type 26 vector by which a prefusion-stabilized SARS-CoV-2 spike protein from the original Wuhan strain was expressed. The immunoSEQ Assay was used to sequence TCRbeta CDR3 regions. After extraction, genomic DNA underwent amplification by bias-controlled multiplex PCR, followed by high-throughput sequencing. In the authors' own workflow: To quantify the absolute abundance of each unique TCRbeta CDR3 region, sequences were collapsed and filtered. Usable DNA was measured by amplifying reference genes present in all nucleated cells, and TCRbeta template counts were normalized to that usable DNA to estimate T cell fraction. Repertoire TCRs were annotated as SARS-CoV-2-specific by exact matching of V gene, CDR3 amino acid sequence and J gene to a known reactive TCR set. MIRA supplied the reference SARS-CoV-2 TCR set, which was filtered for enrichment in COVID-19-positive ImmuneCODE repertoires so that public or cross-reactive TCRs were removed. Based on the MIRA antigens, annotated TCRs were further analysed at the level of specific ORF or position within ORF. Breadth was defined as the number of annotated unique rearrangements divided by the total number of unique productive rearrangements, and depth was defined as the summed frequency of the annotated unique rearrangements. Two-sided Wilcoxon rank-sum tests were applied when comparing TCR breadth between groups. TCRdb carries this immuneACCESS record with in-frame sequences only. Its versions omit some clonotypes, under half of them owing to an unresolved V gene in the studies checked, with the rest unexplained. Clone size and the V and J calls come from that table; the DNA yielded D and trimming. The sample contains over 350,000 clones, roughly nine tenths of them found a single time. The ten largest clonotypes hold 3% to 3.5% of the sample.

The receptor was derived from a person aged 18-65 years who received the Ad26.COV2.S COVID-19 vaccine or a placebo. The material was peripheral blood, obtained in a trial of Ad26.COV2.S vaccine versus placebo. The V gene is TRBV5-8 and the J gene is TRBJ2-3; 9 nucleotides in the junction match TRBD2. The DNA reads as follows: TGTGCCAGCAGTGGGACTAGCCACAGCACAGATACGCAGTATTTT. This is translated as CASSGTSHSTDTQYF.